This entry is about one T cell receptor (beta chain). This CDR3 is built from 14 residues. V lost 5 bases and J lost 8; bases outside the gene matches: 10. CDR1 is MNHEY and CDR2 is SMNVEV in the germline V gene (reference sequence). The sample belongs to a study of technical replicates of blood from a handful of donors. Only in-frame clones appear in the TCRdb table, and some are missing; sequencing was by immunoSEQ multiplex PCR. The data show around 92,000 clones, approximately 95% seen once. The specimen was T cells isolated from PBMCs. This TCR derives from a human donor in good health. V is TRBV27 and J is TRBJ2-7, with 9 bases that match TRBD2. CDR3 loop: CASSDFPTSGKQYF. The CDR3 nucleotides read TGTGCCAGCAGTGACTTCCCGACTAGCGGCAAGCAGTACTTC.